A selection of T cell receptor beta chains follows, all from one sample in a study of cytomegalovirus exposure and HLA in healthy donors. Using immunoSEQ multiplex PCR, the repertoire was profiled, and TCRdb retains in-frame clones only, with some absent. In total, the table holds 180,000 or so clones. Material for sequencing was PBMCs. The receptors stem from a boy younger than 18 in good health and CMV-seronegative. Each CDR3 is given with its conserved first and last residue. D genes are given only for firm matches.

DNA: TGTGCCAGCGTTCGGGGCGGGACAGGGATGGAGACCCAGTACTTC
CDR3: CASVRGGTGMETQYF
J: TRBJ2-5
V: TRBV7-9
D: TRBD1

DNA: TGTGCCAGTAGTATTAAAGCGGGGGCTGTTCGAATCCAAGAGACCCAGTACTTC
CDR3: CASSIKAGAVRIQETQYF
J: TRBJ2-5
V: TRBV19
D: TRBD2

DNA: TGTGCCAGCAGTATCGACAGGGTGGTTAATGAGCAGTTCTTC
CDR3: CASSIDRVVNEQFF
J: TRBJ2-1
V: TRBV28
D: TRBD1

DNA: TGTGCCAGCAGCCTTCCTACTAGCGGGGAAACCGGGGAGCTGTTTTTT
CDR3: CASSLPTSGETGELFF
J: TRBJ2-2
V: TRBV5-4
D: TRBD2

DNA: TGTGCCAGCAGCGCCACAGGGGTCCAGCGAGCTTTCTTT
CDR3: CASSATGVQRAFF
J: TRBJ1-1
V: TRBV7-2
D: TRBD1

DNA: TGTGCCAGCAGCGGAGGGGGACGCCTGAATGAAAAACTGTTTTTT
CDR3: CASSGGGRLNEKLFF
J: TRBJ1-4
V: TRBV9
D: NA

DNA: TGCGCCAGCAGCCAAGCTACCCGAGGACCGGGACAGGGAAGTTATGGCTACACCTTC
CDR3: CASSQATRGPGQGSYGYTF
J: TRBJ1-2
V: TRBV4-1
D: TRBD1

DNA: TGTGCTAGCAGATCGACATGGGCGGGGCCCGAGCAGTACTTC
CDR3: CASRSTWAGPEQYF
J: TRBJ2-7
V: TRBV7-7
D: NA

DNA: TGTGCCTGGAGTGACGTAAGTCAGTACTACGAGCAGTACTTC
CDR3: CAWSDVSQYYEQYF
J: TRBJ2-7
V: TRBV30
D: NA

DNA: TGCGCCAGCAGCCCGATTGGGAGGGATAATGAAAAACTGTTTTTT
CDR3: CASSPIGRDNEKLFF
J: TRBJ1-4
V: TRBV4-1
D: NA

DNA: TGTGCCAGCAGCGAACAGGGGGGCCGCTCTGGAAACACCATATATTTT
CDR3: CASSEQGGRSGNTIYF
J: TRBJ1-3
V: TRBV7-2
D: TRBD1

DNA: TGTGCCAGCAGCTGGACTAGCGGGGGTGGCACAGATACGCAGTATTTT
CDR3: CASSWTSGGGTDTQYF
J: TRBJ2-3
V: TRBV7-6
D: TRBD2

DNA: TGTGCCAGCAGCTTATGGGGGGTTGATCAGCCCCAGCATTTT
CDR3: CASSLWGVDQPQHF
J: TRBJ1-5
V: TRBV5-5
D: NA

DNA: TGTGCCAGCTCACCTCTAGCAGGAGGAACTGAAGCTTTCTTT
CDR3: CASSPLAGGTEAFF
J: TRBJ1-1
V: TRBV18
D: NA

DNA: TGTGCCAGCAGAAGCGGGGGCTCCCTCAATGAGCAGTTCTTC
CDR3: CASRSGGSLNEQFF
J: TRBJ2-1
V: TRBV27
D: TRBD2

DNA: TGTGCCAGCAGTTACTCGAGGCAGCGCGGCTACACCTTC
CDR3: CASSYSRQRGYTF
J: TRBJ1-2
V: TRBV6-5
D: NA

DNA: TGTGCCAGCAGCCTACCCCTGCCAGGGCCCACTGAAGCTTTCTTT
CDR3: CASSLPLPGPTEAFF
J: TRBJ1-1
V: TRBV5-4
D: NA

DNA: TGTGCCTGGAGTCCGACAGGGGGAAATGAAAAACTGTTTTTT
CDR3: CAWSPTGGNEKLFF
J: TRBJ1-4
V: TRBV30
D: TRBD1

DNA: TGTGCCAGCATGGAGGAAATGAACACTGAAGCTTTCTTT
CDR3: CASMEEMNTEAFF
J: TRBJ1-1
V: TRBV27
D: NA

DNA: TGTGCCTGGAGTGTCTCCGCCTACGAGCAGTACTTC
CDR3: CAWSVSAYEQYF
J: TRBJ2-7
V: TRBV30
D: NA

DNA: TGTGCCAGCAGCTTTAGGCCGACAGGGGAGGGCGAGCAGTACTTC
CDR3: CASSFRPTGEGEQYF
J: TRBJ2-7
V: TRBV7-6
D: NA

DNA: TGTGCCAGCAGTTACTCCGGGGCCTACGAGCAGTACTTC
CDR3: CASSYSGAYEQYF
J: TRBJ2-7
V: TRBV6-6
D: NA

DNA: TGCGCCAGCAGCCAAGTGGCTTTAAAGACCCAGTACTTC
CDR3: CASSQVALKTQYF
J: TRBJ2-5
V: TRBV4-1
D: NA

DNA: TGTGCCACCAGCAGAGACAGGGAAATAACTCCCCTCCACTTT
CDR3: CATSRDREITPLHF
J: TRBJ1-6
V: TRBV15
D: NA

DNA: TGCGCCAGCAGCCAGGCAGGGGGCACAGATACGCAGTATTTT
CDR3: CASSQAGGTDTQYF
J: TRBJ2-3
V: TRBV4-3
D: NA

DNA: TGCGCCAGCAGCTTGGTCGGGGGGCGAATGAACACTGAAGCTTTCTTT
CDR3: CASSLVGGRMNTEAFF
J: TRBJ1-1
V: TRBV5-1
D: NA

DNA: TGTGCCAGCAAGCCGGGACAGGGTTACGAGCAGTACTTC
CDR3: CASKPGQGYEQYF
J: TRBJ2-7
V: TRBV6-6
D: TRBD1

DNA: TGTGCCAGCAGCCGACAGGGGTCGAACACTGAAGCTTTCTTT
CDR3: CASSRQGSNTEAFF
J: TRBJ1-1
V: TRBV11-3
D: TRBD1

DNA: TGTGCCAGCTCACCCTCTACCATCTCCTCTGGAAACACCATATATTTT
CDR3: CASSPSTISSGNTIYF
J: TRBJ1-3
V: TRBV18
D: NA

DNA: TGCGCCAGCAGCCTAATCCAGGGGGTCGGAGGCTCCTACGAGCAGTACTTC
CDR3: CASSLIQGVGGSYEQYF
J: TRBJ2-7
V: TRBV4-1
D: TRBD1

DNA: TGTGCCAGCTCACCACCGGGGAAGGAGGGTCCGGGATACTTC
CDR3: CASSPPGKEGPGYF
J: TRBJ2-4
V: TRBV18
D: NA

DNA: TGTGCCAGCATACGAGCGGGGGCTTACAATGAGCAGTTCTTC
CDR3: CASIRAGAYNEQFF
J: TRBJ2-1
V: TRBV2
D: TRBD2

DNA: TGTGCCAGCAGTTGGCGGGGGGCCAGCACAGATACGCAGTATTTT
CDR3: CASSWRGASTDTQYF
J: TRBJ2-3
V: TRBV6-5
D: TRBD2

DNA: TGTGCCAGCAGCTCCTTGATGGCAGGGGGTGATGGTTTGAACACTGAAGCTTTCTTT
CDR3: CASSSLMAGGDGLNTEAFF
J: TRBJ1-1
V: TRBV13
D: TRBD1

DNA: TGCGCCAGCAGCTTAGCCAGCGGACCCTACGAGCAGTACTTC
CDR3: CASSLASGPYEQYF
J: TRBJ2-7
V: TRBV5-1
D: NA

DNA: TGTGCCAGCAGCCAAGACCGGGAGCAGTACTTC
CDR3: CASSQDREQYF
J: TRBJ2-7
V: TRBV4-2
D: NA

DNA: TGTGCCAGCAGTTACCTGGGACAGGGCCAAAACATTCAGTACTTC
CDR3: CASSYLGQGQNIQYF
J: TRBJ2-4
V: TRBV6-5
D: TRBD1

DNA: TGTGCCAGCAGCCCCCCAGGGACAGGTTACGACTATGGCTACACCTTC
CDR3: CASSPPGTGYDYGYTF
J: TRBJ1-2
V: TRBV4-2
D: TRBD1

DNA: TGCGCCAGCAGCCAGAGAGTCGGACAGGGGAGTTCCGGGGAGCTGTTTTTT
CDR3: CASSQRVGQGSSGELFF
J: TRBJ2-2
V: TRBV4-3
D: TRBD1

DNA: TGCGCCAGCAGCCAACTTGACAGTAATGAGCAGTTCTTC
CDR3: CASSQLDSNEQFF
J: TRBJ2-1
V: TRBV4-3
D: NA

DNA: TGTGCCAGCTCACTTGGGACAGCTGGAAACACCATATATTTT
CDR3: CASSLGTAGNTIYF
J: TRBJ1-3
V: TRBV18
D: TRBD1

DNA: TGTGCCAGCAGCCCAGGGAGGGACTCCTACAATGAGCAGTTCTTC
CDR3: CASSPGRDSYNEQFF
J: TRBJ2-1
V: TRBV7-3
D: TRBD2

DNA: TGTGCCAGCAGTGGTACTCGCTTCGATACGCAGTATTTT
CDR3: CASSGTRFDTQYF
J: TRBJ2-3
V: TRBV2
D: NA

DNA: TGTGCCACCAGCAGAGATTTCAGGGGATCAAACACTGAAGCTTTCTTT
CDR3: CATSRDFRGSNTEAFF
J: TRBJ1-1
V: TRBV15
D: NA

DNA: TGTGCCAGCAGCCGCCGAGGGGGCTTAAAGGTAACGAACACTGAAGCTTTCTTT
CDR3: CASSRRGGLKVTNTEAFF
J: TRBJ1-1
V: TRBV7-9
D: TRBD1

DNA: TGTGCCAGCAGAGTGGGGGCGTCCTACGAGCAGTACTTC
CDR3: CASRVGASYEQYF
J: TRBJ2-7
V: TRBV28
D: NA

DNA: TGTGCCAGCAGCTTGGTAGGGACAGCCCTAGCATGGAGCTATGGCTACACCTTC
CDR3: CASSLVGTALAWSYGYTF
J: TRBJ1-2
V: TRBV5-8
D: TRBD1

DNA: TGCGCCAGCAGCCAAGTATCACAGGGGAGCGCTGAAGCTTTCTTT
CDR3: CASSQVSQGSAEAFF
J: TRBJ1-1
V: TRBV4-1
D: TRBD1

DNA: TGTGCCAGCAGCTACGGACAGGGTGTGGTCTATGGCTACACCTTC
CDR3: CASSYGQGVVYGYTF
J: TRBJ1-2
V: TRBV11-2
D: TRBD1

DNA: TGCGCCAGCAGCGGCAGAAATTCACCCCTCCACTTT
CDR3: CASSGRNSPLHF
J: TRBJ1-6
V: TRBV5-1
D: NA

DNA: TGTGCCAGCAGCGCGCGTAGCGGGGGTGACACCGGAGAGCTGTTTTTT
CDR3: CASSARSGGDTGELFF
J: TRBJ2-2
V: TRBV9
D: TRBD2

DNA: TGTGCCTGGTCTCCGGGACACCTTATGGATGGCTACACCTTC
CDR3: CAWSPGHLMDGYTF
J: TRBJ1-2
V: TRBV30
D: NA